This record looks at one T cell receptor (beta chain) sequence and its context. Its antigen is not identified. The sample belongs to a study of T cell responses to AZD1222 COVID-19 vaccine. Regarding the study as a whole: Repertoire sampling occurred only after the peak T cell response. Of spike-specific TCRs, nearly half reportedly target regions left unmutated in variants. With dominance at 160-218 and 743-854, vaccine-associated CD4 TCRs spanned spike.

The repertoire was sequenced with immunoSEQ multiplex PCR; TCRdb's copy has only in-frame clones and lacks some. Here the sample spans roughly 180,000 clones, 80% to 95% being singletons. This CDR3 comprises 17 residues. Trimming pared 5 bases from V and 2 bases from J, leaving 22 bases between. From germline, CDR1 is SGHDN and CDR2 FVKESK. This receptor was identified in an adult who received the AZD1222 COVID-19 vaccine. Sequenced material: peripheral blood, taken 28 days after the second AZD1222 dose. V and J are TRBV14 and TRBJ2-7; tentatively, D is TRBD2 (5 bases). The CDR3 region is CASSWRHKTLKTYEQYF. The CDR3 DNA is TGTGCCAGCAGCTGGAGGCATAAAACGCTCAAGACCTACGAGCAGTACTTC.